Given below is one TCR beta chain in context. The antigen it recognizes is unknown. No much larger clone exists at a distance of one base, and base qualities are not known. The data are from a study of response to subunit inactivated influenza vaccine (dated by TCRdb to the late 2010s). Background on the whole study: Deep quantitative profiling of the T cell receptor repertoire was used in the study to follow responses to a trivalent subunit inactivated influenza vaccine.

What the authors observed across the whole study: The authors suggested that each seasonal influenza vaccination may recruit only a limited number of new T cells.

The library was generated by RT-PCR. Sequencing was performed on an Illumina HiSeq 2500. TCRdb itself trimmed the public reads at Q25 with fastp, ran MiXCR and retained productive beta chains. Identical CDR3 proteins give one entry, which carries the most common genes and DNA. This sample gives around 710,000 distinct CDR3 sequences in total; approximately 15% of them show up just once. The ten largest clonotypes hold less than 9% of the sample. The germline V gene gives CDR1 as SGHTA and CDR2 as FQGNSA. V and J lose 1 base and 4 bases, and a span of 13 bases separates them. CDR3 length: 15 amino acids, cysteine to phenylalanine. Left in the record is the CDR3 DNA by itself, 45 bases read in frame from the first base.

The chain couples TRBV7-2 to TRBJ1-1, with an unclear D gene assignment. The material was PBMCs from blood, obtained less than 15 days before vaccination. This TCR came from a man aged 50 to 59 who received an inactivated influenza vaccine. Donor details come from another sample of the same person, matched by shared clones. The DNA sequence is TGTGCCAGCAGCTTAGAAAGGGTCTCCGGCACTGAAGCTTTCTTT. Its protein is CASSLERVSGTEAFF.